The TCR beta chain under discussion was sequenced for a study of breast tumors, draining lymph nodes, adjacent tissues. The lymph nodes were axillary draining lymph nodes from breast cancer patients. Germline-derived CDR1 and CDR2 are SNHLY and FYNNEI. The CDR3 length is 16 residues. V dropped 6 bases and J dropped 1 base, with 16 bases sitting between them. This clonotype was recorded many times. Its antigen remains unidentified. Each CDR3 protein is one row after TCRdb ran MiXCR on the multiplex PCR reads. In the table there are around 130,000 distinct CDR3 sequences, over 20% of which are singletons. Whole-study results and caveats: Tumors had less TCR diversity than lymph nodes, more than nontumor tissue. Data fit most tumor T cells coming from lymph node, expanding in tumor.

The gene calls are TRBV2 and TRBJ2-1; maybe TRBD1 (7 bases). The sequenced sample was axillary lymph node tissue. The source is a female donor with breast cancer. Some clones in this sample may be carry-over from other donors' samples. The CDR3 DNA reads TGTGCCAGCAGGGTGGAGGGGGCGATATCCTACAATGAGCAGTTCTTC. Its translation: CASRVEGAISYNEQFF.